These T cell receptor beta chains were read from a single sample in a study of blood T cell repertoires in COVID-19. The table came from immunoSEQ multiplex PCR; TCRdb's copy has only in-frame clones and leaves some out. The table lists 90,000 to 150,000 clones, approximately 80% of them singletons. Sequenced sample: peripheral blood. The source of these receptors is a woman older than 75 with acute or convalescent COVID-19. Each CDR3 is given with its conserved first and last residue. A D gene is named only where the DNA matches it firmly. Clone size is given for some rows only: seen once, a few or many times, or a class if the clone is expanded.

d_call,j_call,v_call,clone_size,cdr3_aa,cdr3_nt
TRBD2,TRBJ2-7,TRBV29-1,.,CSVWEGTSSYEQYF,TGCAGCGTTTGGGAGGGGACGAGCTCCTACGAGCAGTACTTC
TRBD2,TRBJ2-1,TRBV7-8,once,CASSVLAQSYNEQFF,TGTGCCAGCAGCGTACTAGCGCAGTCCTACAATGAGCAGTTCTTC
TRBD2,TRBJ2-2,TRBV29-1,once,CSASKRDTNTGELFF,TGCAGCGCCTCAAAGCGGGATACGAACACCGGGGAGCTGTTTTTT
TRBD1,TRBJ1-3,TRBV5-4,.,CASSLGDREPNTIYF,TGTGCCAGCAGCTTGGGGGACAGGGAACCAAACACCATATATTTT
TRBD1,TRBJ2-3,TRBV2,.,CASSEQGGTDTQYF,TGTGCCAGCAGCGAACAGGGGGGCACAGATACGCAGTATTTT
.,TRBJ2-1,TRBV9,.,CASSVGGAGYNEQFF,TGTGCCAGCAGCGTAGGCGGGGCCGGATACAATGAGCAGTTCTTC
.,TRBJ2-5,TRBV5-4,.,CASSFSLAGETQYF,TGTGCCAGCAGCTTCTCCCTAGCCGGGGAGACCCAGTACTTC
TRBD1,TRBJ1-2,TRBV6-2/TRBV6-3,.,CASSSRTGKGADGYTF,TGTGCCAGCAGCTCGAGGACAGGGAAGGGAGCGGATGGCTACACCTTC
TRBD2,TRBJ2-1,TRBV2,.,CASNGRAQNEQFF,TGTGCCAGCAACGGGAGGGCCCAGAATGAGCAGTTCTTC
.,TRBJ1-1,TRBV5-5,.,CASSFEAEGWNTEAFF,TGTGCCAGCAGCTTTGAGGCAGAGGGCTGGAACACTGAAGCTTTCTTT
.,TRBJ2-2,TRBV5-1,.,CASSLDGSNTGELFF,TGCGCCAGCAGCTTGGACGGGTCGAACACCGGGGAGCTGTTTTTT
TRBD1,TRBJ1-3,TRBV10-3,few,CAISLAQGQPNTIYF,TGTGCCATCAGTCTAGCCCAGGGACAGCCTAATACCATATATTTT
.,TRBJ1-1,TRBV30,.,CAWSVQGGGAGMNTEAFF,TGTGCCTGGAGTGTACAAGGTGGGGGCGCCGGCATGAACACTGAAGCTTTCTTT
.,TRBJ1-1,TRBV5-1,.,CASSSATANTEAFF,TGCGCCAGCAGTTCTGCGACAGCTAACACTGAAGCTTTCTTT
TRBD1,TRBJ1-2,TRBV25-1,.,CASSGPDRGNYYGYTF,TGTGCCAGCAGTGGCCCGGACAGGGGTAATTACTATGGCTACACCTTC
.,TRBJ1-1,TRBV29-1,.,CSAGGGSTEAFF,TGCAGCGCTGGGGGGGGTTCCACTGAAGCTTTCTTT
TRBD1,TRBJ2-3,TRBV29-1,.,CSARDSRPDTQYF,TGCAGCGCCAGGGACAGCCGTCCAGATACGCAGTATTTT
.,TRBJ1-2,TRBV14,.,CASSQRTTEYGYTF,TGTGCCAGCAGCCAGAGGACGACAGAGTATGGCTACACCTTC
.,TRBJ1-1,TRBV7-2,.,CASSSTPGFTEAFF,TGTGCCAGCAGCTCAACCCCGGGTTTCACTGAAGCTTTCTTT
TRBD2,TRBJ2-1,TRBV13,few,CASSRGTSGPTYNEQFF,TGTGCCAGCAGCCGCGGGACTAGCGGGCCCACCTACAATGAGCAGTTCTTC
.,TRBJ2-5,TRBV5-1,.,CASTDGRVGETQYF,TGCGCCAGCACCGATGGGAGAGTCGGAGAGACCCAGTACTTC
.,TRBJ1-1,TRBV6-5,.,CAIKGGVLNTEAFF,TGTGCCATCAAAGGAGGAGTATTGAACACTGAAGCTTTCTTT
.,TRBJ1-6,TRBV19,.,CASSIPGQINSPLHF,TGTGCCAGTAGTATCCCCGGACAGATTAATTCACCCCTCCACTTT
TRBD1,TRBJ2-3,TRBV7-3,.,CASSSRGLTDTQYF,TGTGCCAGCAGCTCCAGGGGGCTCACAGATACGCAGTATTTT
.,TRBJ1-2,TRBV19,.,CASSIKGYYGYTF,TGTGCCAGTAGTATAAAGGGGTACTATGGCTACACCTTC
.,TRBJ1-6,TRBV27,.,CASSLDLLSSYNSPLHF,TGTGCCAGCAGTTTAGATCTCTTGAGCTCCTATAATTCACCCCTCCACTTT